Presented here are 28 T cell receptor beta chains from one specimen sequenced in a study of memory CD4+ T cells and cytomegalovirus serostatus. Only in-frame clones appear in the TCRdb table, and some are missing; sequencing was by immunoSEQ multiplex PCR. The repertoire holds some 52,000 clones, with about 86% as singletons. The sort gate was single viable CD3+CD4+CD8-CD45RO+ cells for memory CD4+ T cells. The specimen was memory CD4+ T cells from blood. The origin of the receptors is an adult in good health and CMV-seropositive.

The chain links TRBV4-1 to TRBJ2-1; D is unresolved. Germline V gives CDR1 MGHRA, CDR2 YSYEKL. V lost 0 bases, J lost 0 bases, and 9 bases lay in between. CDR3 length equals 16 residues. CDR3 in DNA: TGCGCCAGCAGCCAAGATTGGGCAAGCTCCTACAATGAGCAGTTCTTC. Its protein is CASSQDWASSYNEQFF.

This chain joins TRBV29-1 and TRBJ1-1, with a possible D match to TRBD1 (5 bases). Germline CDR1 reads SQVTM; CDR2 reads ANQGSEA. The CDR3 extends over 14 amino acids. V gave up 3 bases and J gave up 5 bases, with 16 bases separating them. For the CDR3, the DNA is TGCAGCGTTGATCCCCACGGGGGTCGGACTGAAGCTTTCTTT. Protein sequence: CSVDPHGGRTEAFF. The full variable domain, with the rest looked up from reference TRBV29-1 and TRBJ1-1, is SAVISQKPSRDICQRGTSLTIQCQVDSQVTMMFWYRQQPGQSLTLIATANQGSEATYESGFVIDKFPISRPNLTFSTLTVSNMSPEDSSIYLCSVDPHGGRTEAFFGQGTRLTVV.

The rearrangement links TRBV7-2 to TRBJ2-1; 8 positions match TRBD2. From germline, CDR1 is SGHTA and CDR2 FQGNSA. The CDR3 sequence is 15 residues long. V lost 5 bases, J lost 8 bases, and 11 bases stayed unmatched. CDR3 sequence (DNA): TGTGCCAGCAGCCGGGGGGGAGCGCCGACGTATGAGCAGTTCTTC. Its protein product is CASSRGGAPTYEQFF.

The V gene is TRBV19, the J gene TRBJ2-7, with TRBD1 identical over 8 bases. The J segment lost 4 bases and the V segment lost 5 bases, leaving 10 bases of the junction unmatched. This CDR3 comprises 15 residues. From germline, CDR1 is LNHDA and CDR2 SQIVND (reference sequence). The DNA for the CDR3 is TGTGCCAGTAGTGCGGGTGACAGGGGATATTACGAGCAGTACTTC. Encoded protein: CASSAGDRGYYEQYF.

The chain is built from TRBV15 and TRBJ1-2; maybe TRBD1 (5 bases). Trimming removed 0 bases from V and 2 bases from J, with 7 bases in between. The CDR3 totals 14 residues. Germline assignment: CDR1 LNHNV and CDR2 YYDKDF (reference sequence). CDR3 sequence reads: CATSRDQGNYGYTF. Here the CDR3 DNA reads TGTGCCACCAGCAGAGATCAGGGCAACTATGGCTACACCTTC.

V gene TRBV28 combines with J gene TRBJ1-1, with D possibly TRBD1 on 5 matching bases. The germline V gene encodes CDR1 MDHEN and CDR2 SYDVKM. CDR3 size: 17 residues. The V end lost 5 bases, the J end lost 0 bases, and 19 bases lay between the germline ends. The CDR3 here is CASSPGVVPYMNTEAFF. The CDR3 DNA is TGTGCCAGCAGTCCGGGGGTAGTGCCCTACATGAACACTGAAGCTTTCTTT.

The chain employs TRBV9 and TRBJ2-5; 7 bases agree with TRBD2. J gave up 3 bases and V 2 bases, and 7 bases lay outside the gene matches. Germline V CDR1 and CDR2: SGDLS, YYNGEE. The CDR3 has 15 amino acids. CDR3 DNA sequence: TGTGCCAGCAGCGTGGGCACTAGCGATAAAGAGACCCAGTACTTC. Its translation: CASSVGTSDKETQYF.

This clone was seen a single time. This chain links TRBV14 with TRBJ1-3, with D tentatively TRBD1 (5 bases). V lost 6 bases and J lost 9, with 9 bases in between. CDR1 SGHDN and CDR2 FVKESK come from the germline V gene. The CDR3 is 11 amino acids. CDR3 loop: CASRGEFTIYF. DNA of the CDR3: TGTGCCAGCAGAGGGGAATTCACCATATATTTT.

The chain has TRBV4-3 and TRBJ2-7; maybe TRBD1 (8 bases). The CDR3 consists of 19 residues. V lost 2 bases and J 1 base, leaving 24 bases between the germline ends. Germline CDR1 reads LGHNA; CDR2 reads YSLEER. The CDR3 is CASSQLHRGTLARSYEQYF. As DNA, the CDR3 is TGCGCCAGCAGCCAACTCCACAGGGGGACACTAGCGAGATCCTACGAGCAGTACTTC.

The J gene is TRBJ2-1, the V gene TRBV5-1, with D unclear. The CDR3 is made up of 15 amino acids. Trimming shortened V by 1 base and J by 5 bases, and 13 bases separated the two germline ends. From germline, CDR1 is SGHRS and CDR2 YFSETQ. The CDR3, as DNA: TGCGCCAGCAGCTTGAATAGCCCTCGAGACAATGAGCAGTTCTTC. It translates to CASSLNSPRDNEQFF.

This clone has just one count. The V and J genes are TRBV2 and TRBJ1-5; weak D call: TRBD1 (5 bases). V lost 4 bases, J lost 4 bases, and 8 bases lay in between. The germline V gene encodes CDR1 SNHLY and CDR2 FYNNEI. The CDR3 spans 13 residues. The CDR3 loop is CASSVYRNQPQHF. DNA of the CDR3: TGTGCCAGCAGTGTTTACAGGAATCAGCCCCAGCATTTT.

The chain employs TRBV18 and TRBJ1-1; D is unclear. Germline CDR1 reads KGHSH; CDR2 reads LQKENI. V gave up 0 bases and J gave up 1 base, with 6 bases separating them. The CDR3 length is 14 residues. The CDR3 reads CASSPPVRNTEAFF. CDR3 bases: TGTGCCAGCTCACCACCAGTCCGGAACACTGAAGCTTTCTTT.

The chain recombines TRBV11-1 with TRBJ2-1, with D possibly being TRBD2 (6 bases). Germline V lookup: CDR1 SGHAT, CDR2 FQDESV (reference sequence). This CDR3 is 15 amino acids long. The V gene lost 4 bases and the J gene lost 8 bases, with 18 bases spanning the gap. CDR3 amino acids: CASSSANRDFDEQFF. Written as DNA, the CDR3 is TGTGCCAGCAGCTCTGCCAACCGGGACTTCGATGAGCAGTTCTTC.

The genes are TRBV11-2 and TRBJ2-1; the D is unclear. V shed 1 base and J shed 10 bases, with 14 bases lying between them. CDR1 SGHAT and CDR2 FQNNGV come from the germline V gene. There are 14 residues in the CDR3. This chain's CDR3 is CASSLAGGLGEQFF. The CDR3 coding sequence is TGTGCCAGCAGCTTAGCGGGTGGGCTAGGAGAGCAGTTCTTC.

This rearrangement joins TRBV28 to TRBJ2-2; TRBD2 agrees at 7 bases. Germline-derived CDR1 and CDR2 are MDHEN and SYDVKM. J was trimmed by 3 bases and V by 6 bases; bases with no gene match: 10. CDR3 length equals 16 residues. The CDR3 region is CASRRRSSGHTGELFF. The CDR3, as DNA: TGTGCCAGCAGGAGACGCTCTAGCGGCCACACCGGGGAGCTGTTTTTT.

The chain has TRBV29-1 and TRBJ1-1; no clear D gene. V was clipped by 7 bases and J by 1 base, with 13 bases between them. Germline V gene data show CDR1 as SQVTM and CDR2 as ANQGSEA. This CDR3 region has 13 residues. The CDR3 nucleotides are TGCAGCGCGGTCACACAGTGGAACACTGAAGCTTTCTTT. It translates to CSAVTQWNTEAFF.

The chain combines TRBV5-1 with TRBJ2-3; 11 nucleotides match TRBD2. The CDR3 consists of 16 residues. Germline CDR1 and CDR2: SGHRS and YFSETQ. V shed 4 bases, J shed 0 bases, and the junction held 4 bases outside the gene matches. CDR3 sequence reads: CASSDLAGGSTDTQYF. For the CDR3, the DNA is TGCGCCAGCAGCGACTTAGCGGGAGGGAGCACAGATACGCAGTATTTT.

CDR3 residues: CASRVELAAVYEQYF. CDR3 DNA: TGTGCCAGCAGGGTCGAACTAGCGGCAGTCTACGAGCAGTACTTC. The V and J genes are TRBV2 and TRBJ2-7; 8 nucleotides line up with TRBD2. This CDR3 is built from 15 residues. With V trimmed by 6 bases and J by 3 bases, 10 bases remained unmatched. Germline lookup yields CDR1 SNHLY and CDR2 FYNNEI. The whole variable domain, filled in from reference TRBV2 and TRBJ2-7, reads EPEVTQTPSHQVTQMGQEVILRCVPISNHLYFYWYRQILGQKVEFLVSFYNNEISEKSEIFDDQFSVERPDGSNFTLKIRSTKLEDSAMYFCASRVELAAVYEQYFGPGTRLTVT.

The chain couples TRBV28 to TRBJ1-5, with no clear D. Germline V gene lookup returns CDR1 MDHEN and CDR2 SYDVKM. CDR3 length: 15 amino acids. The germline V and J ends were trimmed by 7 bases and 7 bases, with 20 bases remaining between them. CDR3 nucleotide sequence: TGTGCCAGCAAATTCGGACCCGGGAGGTCGCAGCCCCAGCATTTT. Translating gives CASKFGPGRSQPQHF.

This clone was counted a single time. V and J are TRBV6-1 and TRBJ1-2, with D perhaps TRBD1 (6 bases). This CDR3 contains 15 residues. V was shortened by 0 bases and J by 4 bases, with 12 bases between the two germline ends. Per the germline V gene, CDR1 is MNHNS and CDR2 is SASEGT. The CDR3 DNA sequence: TGTGCCAGCAGTGAAGCAGAGAGGACAGTCTATGGCTACACCTTC. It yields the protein CASSEAERTVYGYTF.

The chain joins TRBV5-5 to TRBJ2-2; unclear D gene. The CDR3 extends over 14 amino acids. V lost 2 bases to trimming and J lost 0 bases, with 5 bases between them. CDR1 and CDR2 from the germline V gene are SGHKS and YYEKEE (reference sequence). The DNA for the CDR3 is TGTGCCAGCAGCTTACTACCGAACACCGGGGAGCTGTTTTTT. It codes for CASSLLPNTGELFF.

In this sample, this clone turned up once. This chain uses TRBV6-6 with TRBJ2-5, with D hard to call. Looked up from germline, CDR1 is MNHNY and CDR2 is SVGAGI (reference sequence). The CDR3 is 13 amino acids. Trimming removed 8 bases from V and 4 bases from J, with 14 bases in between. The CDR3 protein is CASVKLLAETQYF. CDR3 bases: TGTGCCAGCGTTAAGTTGCTGGCAGAGACCCAGTACTTC.

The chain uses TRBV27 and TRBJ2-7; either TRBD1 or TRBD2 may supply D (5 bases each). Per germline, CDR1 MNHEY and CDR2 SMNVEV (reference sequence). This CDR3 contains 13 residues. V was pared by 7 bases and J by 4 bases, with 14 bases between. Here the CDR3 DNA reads TGTGCCAGCAACCCACTAGGGGCTTACGAGCAGTACTTC. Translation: CASNPLGAYEQYF.

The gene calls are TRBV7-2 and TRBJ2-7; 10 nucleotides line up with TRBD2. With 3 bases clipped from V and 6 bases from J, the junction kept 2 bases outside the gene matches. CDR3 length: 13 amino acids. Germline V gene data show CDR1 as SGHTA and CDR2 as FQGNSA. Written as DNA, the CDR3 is TGTGCCAGCAGCTTCAGCGGGAGGGGCGAGCAGTACTTC. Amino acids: CASSFSGRGEQYF.

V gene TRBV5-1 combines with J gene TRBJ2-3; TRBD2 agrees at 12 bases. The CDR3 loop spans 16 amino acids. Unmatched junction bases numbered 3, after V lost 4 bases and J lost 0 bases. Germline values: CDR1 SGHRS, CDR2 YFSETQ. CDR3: CASSRGTSGSTDTQYF. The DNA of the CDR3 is TGCGCCAGCAGCCGCGGGACTAGCGGGAGCACAGATACGCAGTATTTT.

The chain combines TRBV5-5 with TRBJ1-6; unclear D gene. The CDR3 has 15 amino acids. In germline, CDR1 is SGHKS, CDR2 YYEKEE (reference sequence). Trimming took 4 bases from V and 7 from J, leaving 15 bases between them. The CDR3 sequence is CASSLPLGTNSPLHF. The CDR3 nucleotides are TGTGCCAGCAGCCTGCCCCTCGGAACCAATTCACCCCTCCACTTT.

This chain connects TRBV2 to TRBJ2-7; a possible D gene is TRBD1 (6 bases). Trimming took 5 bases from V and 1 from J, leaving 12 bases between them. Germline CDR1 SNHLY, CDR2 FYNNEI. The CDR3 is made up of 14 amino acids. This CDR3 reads CASSYGTPSYEQYF. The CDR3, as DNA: TGTGCCAGCAGTTACGGGACACCTTCCTACGAGCAGTACTTC.

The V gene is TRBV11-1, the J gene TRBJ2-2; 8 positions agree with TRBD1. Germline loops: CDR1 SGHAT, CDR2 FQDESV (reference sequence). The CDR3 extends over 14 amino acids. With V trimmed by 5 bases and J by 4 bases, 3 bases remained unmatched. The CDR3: CASSRDRITGELFF. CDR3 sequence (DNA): TGTGCCAGCAGCCGGGACAGGATCACCGGGGAGCTGTTTTTT.